Each of the 3 T cell receptor beta chains below was sequenced from the same sample in a study of T cells in tuberculosis. Profiling relied on immunoSEQ multiplex PCR, and the TCRdb table lists in-frame clones only, not all of them. The sample lists just under 45,000 clones; around 94% were seen once. What was sequenced was PBMCs. Receptors were obtained from a donor aged 10-29 years with latent tuberculosis or without tuberculosis infection. Some clones in this sample may be carry-over from other donors' samples.

This clone was seen just once. The rearrangement joins TRBV19 to TRBJ1-1; 10 bases align to TRBD1. V lost 3 bases, J lost 3 bases, and 7 bases stayed unmatched. CDR1 is LNHDA and CDR2 is SQIVND in the germline V gene (reference sequence). The CDR3 length is 16 residues. The CDR3 DNA reads as TGTGCCAGTAGTATCCCCACCGGGACAGGGGACACTGAAGCTTTCTTT. Translation: CASSIPTGTGDTEAFF.

There are a few counts of this clone. The chain links TRBV7-9 to TRBJ2-7, with D maybe TRBD2 (5 bases). With 3 bases removed from V and 7 bases from J, the gap between germline ends came to 10 bases. The CDR3 extends over 12 amino acids. Germline V gene lookup returns CDR1 SEHNR and CDR2 FQNEAQ (reference sequence). CDR3 sequence: CASSFGELEQYF. CDR3 nucleotides: TGTGCCAGCAGCTTCGGGGAGCTTGAGCAGTACTTC.

This sequence joins TRBV27 and TRBJ2-2; 9 positions match TRBD1. Germline-derived CDR1 and CDR2 are MNHEY and SMNVEV (reference sequence). The length of the CDR3 is 15 residues. With 3 bases clipped from V and 7 bases from J, the junction kept 6 bases outside the gene matches. The chain's CDR3 is CASSLGQGLVGELFF. The CDR3 DNA follows: TGTGCCAGCAGTTTGGGACAGGGTCTCGTCGGGGAGCTGTTTTTT.